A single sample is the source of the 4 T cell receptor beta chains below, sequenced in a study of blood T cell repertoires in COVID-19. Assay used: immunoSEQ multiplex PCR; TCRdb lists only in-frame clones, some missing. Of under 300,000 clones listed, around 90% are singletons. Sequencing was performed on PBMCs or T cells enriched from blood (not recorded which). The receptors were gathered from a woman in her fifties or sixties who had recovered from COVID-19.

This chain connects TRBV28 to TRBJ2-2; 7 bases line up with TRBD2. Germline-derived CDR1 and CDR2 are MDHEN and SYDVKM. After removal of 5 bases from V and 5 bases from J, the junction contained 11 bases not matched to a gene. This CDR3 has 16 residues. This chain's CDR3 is CASSKTGGSGTGELFF. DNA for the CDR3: TGTGCCAGCAGTAAAACGGGCGGGAGTGGGACCGGGGAGCTGTTTTTT.

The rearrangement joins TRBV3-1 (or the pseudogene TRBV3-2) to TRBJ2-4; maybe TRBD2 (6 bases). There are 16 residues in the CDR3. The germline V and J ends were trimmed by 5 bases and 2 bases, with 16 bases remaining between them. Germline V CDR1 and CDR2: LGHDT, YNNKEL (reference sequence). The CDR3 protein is CASSDQGGRTKNIQYF. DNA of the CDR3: TGTGCCAGCAGCGACCAGGGAGGCCGTACCAAAAACATTCAGTACTTC.

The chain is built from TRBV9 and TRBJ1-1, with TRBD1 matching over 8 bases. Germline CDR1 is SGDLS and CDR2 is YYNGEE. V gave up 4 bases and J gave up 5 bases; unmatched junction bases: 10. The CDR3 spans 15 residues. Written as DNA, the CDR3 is TGTGCCAGCAGCCCGGGACAGGCGAGAGCGACTGAAGCTTTCTTT. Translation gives CASSPGQARATEAFF.

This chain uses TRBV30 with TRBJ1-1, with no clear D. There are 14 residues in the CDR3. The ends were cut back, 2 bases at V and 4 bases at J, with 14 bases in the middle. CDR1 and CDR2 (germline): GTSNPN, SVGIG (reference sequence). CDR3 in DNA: TGTGCCTGGAGTCCCGACACCCTGGGCACTGAAGCTTTCTTT. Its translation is CAWSPDTLGTEAFF.